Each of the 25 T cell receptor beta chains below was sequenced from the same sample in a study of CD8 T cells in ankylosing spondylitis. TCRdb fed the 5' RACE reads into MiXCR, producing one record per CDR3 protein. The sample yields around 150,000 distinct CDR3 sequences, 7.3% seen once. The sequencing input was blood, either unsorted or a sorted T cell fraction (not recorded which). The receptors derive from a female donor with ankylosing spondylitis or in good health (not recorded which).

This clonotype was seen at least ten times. The CDR3, as DNA: TGCGCCAGCAGCGTAGGGACCAACACCGGGGAGCTGTTTTTT. The encoded protein is CASSVGTNTGELFF. This chain connects TRBV5-1 to TRBJ2-2; D may be TRBD1 or TRBD2 (5 bases each). From germline, CDR1 is SGHRS and CDR2 YFSETQ. Trimming stripped 4 bases from V and 2 bases from J, with 9 bases between. The CDR3 is 14 residues long. Full variable domain (rest looked up from reference TRBV5-1 and TRBJ2-2): KAGVTQTPRYLIKTRGQQVTLSCSPISGHRSVSWYQQTPGQGLQFLFEYFSETQRNKGNFPGRFSGRQFSNSRSEMNVSTLELGDSALYLCASSVGTNTGELFFGEGSRLTVL.

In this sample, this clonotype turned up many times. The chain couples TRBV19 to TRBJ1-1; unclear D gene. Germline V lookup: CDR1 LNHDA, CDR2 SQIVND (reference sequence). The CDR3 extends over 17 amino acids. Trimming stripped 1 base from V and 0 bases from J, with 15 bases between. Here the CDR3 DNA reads TGTGCCAGTAGTATAGTAGGGAGGGCCCAAATGAACACTGAAGCTTTCTTT. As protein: CASSIVGRAQMNTEAFF.

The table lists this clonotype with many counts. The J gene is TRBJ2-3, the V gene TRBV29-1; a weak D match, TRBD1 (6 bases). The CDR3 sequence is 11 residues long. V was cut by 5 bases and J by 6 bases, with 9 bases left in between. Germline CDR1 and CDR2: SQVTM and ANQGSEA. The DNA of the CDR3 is TGCAGCGTTTACAGGGTGGATACGCAGTATTTT. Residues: CSVYRVDTQYF.

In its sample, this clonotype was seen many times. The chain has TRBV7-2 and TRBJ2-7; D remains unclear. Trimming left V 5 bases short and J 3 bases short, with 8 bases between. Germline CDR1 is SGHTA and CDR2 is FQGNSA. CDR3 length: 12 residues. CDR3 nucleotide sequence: TGTGCCAGCAGCACAGATTTCTACGAGCAGTACTTC. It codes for CASSTDFYEQYF.

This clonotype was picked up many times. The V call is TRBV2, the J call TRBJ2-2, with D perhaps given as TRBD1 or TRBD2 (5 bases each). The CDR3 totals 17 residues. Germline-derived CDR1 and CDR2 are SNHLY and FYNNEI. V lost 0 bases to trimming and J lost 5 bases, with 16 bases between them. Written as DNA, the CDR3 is TGTGCCAGCAGTGAAGCGTCACCGGGACCCACGACCGGGGAGCTGTTTTTT. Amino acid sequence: CASSEASPGPTTGELFF. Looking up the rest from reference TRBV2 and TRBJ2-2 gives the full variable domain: EPEVTQTPSHQVTQMGQEVILRCVPISNHLYFYWYRQILGQKVEFLVSFYNNEISEKSEIFDDQFSVERPDGSNFTLKIRSTKLEDSAMYFCASSEASPGPTTGELFFGEGSRLTVL.

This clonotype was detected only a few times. CDR3 sequence (DNA): TGCGCCAGCAGCTCATCTAAGACAGGAACTAATGAAAAACTGTTTTTT. This gives the protein CASSSSKTGTNEKLFF. The chain couples TRBV5-1 to TRBJ1-4; a weak D match, TRBD1 (6 bases). Germline V gene sequence: CDR1 SGHRS, CDR2 YFSETQ. Deletions cut 3 bases from V and 1 base from J, with 13 bases between. The CDR3 consists of 16 residues. Drawing the rest from reference TRBV5-1 and TRBJ1-4, the complete variable domain is KAGVTQTPRYLIKTRGQQVTLSCSPISGHRSVSWYQQTPGQGLQFLFEYFSETQRNKGNFPGRFSGRQFSNSRSEMNVSTLELGDSALYLCASSSSKTGTNEKLFFGSGTQLSVL.

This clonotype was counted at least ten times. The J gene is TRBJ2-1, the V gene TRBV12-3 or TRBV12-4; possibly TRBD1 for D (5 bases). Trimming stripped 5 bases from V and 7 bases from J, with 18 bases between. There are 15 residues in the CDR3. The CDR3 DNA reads TGTGCCAGCAGTCCCGGGTACTCTAAGGGGAATGAGCAGTTCTTC. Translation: CASSPGYSKGNEQFF.

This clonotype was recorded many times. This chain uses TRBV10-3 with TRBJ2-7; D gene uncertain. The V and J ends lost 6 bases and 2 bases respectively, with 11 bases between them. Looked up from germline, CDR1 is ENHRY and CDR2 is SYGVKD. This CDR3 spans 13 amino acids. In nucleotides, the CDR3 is TGTGCCATCAGCCCTAAAGGAACCTACGAGCAGTACTTC. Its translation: CAISPKGTYEQYF.

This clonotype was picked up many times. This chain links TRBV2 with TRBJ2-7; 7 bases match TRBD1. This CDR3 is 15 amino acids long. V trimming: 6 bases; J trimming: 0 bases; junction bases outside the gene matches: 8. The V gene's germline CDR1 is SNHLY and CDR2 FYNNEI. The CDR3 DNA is TGTGCCAGCAGCACCGGGACAGCCAGCTCCTACGAGCAGTACTTC. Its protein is CASSTGTASSYEQYF.

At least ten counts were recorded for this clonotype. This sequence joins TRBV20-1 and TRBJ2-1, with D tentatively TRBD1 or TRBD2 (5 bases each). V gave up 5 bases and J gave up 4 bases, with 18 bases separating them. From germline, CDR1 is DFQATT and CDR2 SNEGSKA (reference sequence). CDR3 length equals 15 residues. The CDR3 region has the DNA TGCAGTGCTCCACGAGGGGCGGGCCCTTACAATGAGCAGTTCTTC. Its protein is CSAPRGAGPYNEQFF.

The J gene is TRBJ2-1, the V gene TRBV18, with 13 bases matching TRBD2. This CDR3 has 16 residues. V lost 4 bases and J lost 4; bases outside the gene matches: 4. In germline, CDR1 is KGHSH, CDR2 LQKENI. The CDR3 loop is CASSRTSGGYYNEQFF. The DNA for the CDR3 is TGTGCCAGCTCACGGACTAGCGGGGGATATTACAATGAGCAGTTCTTC.

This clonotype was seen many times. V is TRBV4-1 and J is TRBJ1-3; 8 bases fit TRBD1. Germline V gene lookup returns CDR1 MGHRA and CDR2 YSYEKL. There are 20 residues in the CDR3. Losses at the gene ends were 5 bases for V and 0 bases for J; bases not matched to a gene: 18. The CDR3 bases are TGCGCCAGCAGCTCCCTTGCCTCGGCAGGGGGCCTCAGCTCTGGAAACACCATATATTTT. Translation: CASSSLASAGGLSSGNTIYF.

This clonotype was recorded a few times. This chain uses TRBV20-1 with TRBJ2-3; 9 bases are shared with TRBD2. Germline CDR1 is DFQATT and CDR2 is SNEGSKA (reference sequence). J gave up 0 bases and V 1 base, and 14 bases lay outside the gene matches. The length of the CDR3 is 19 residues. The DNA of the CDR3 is TGCAGTGCTAGAGCCGCAAGCGGGGGGCTCCCTCGAAGCACAGATACGCAGTATTTT. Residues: CSARAASGGLPRSTDTQYF.

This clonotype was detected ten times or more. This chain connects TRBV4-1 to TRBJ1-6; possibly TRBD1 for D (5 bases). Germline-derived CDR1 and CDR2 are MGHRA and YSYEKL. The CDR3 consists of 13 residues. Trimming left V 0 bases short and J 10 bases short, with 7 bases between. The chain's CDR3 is CASSQEEGSPLHF. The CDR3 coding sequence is TGCGCCAGCAGCCAAGAGGAGGGGTCACCCCTCCACTTT.

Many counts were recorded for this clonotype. The CDR3 nucleotides are TGCAGCGTCGTCGGGATACAAGAGACCCAGTACTTC. Protein: CSVVGIQETQYF. The rearrangement joins TRBV29-1 to TRBJ2-5, with D possibly being TRBD2 (5 bases). The CDR3 spans 12 residues. With 6 bases removed from V and 2 bases from J, the gap between germline ends came to 10 bases. In germline, CDR1 is SQVTM, CDR2 ANQGSEA.

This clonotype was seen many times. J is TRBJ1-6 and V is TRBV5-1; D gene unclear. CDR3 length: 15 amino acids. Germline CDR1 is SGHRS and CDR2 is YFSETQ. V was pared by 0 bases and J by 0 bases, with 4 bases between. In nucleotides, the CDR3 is TGCGCCAGCAGCTTGGGGGACTCCTATAATTCACCCCTCCACTTT. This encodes CASSLGDSYNSPLHF.

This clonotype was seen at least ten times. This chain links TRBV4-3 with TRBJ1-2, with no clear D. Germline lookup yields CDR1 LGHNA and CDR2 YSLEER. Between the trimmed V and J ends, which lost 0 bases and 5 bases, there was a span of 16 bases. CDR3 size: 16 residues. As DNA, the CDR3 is TGCGCCAGCAGCCAAGAGTGGGTCGGCCAAGCATATGGCTACACCTTC. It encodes CASSQEWVGQAYGYTF.

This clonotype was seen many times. Here the CDR3 DNA reads TGTGCCAGCAGCTTGGGGCAGGGACAAGGCTACACCTTC. Its protein product is CASSLGQGQGYTF. The V and J genes are TRBV7-9 and TRBJ1-2; a possible D gene is TRBD1 (6 bases). Germline V gene sequence: CDR1 SEHNR, CDR2 FQNEAQ (reference sequence). V lost 3 bases and J lost 8, with 13 bases in between. The CDR3 is 13 residues long.

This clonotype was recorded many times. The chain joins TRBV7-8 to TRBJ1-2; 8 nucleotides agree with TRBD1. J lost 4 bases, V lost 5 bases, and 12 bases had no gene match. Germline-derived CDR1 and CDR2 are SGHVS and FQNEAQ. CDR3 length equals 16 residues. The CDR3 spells CASSPTRGRGSYGYTF. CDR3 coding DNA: TGTGCCAGCAGCCCTACCAGGGGGCGAGGGTCCTATGGCTACACCTTC.

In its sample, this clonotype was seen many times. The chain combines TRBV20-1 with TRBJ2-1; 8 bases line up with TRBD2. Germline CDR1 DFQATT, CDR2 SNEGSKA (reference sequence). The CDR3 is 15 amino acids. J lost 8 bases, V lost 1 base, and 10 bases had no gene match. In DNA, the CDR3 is TGCAGTGCTAGAGTAGGGGGACTAGATAGCCATGAGCAGTTCTTC. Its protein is CSARVGGLDSHEQFF.

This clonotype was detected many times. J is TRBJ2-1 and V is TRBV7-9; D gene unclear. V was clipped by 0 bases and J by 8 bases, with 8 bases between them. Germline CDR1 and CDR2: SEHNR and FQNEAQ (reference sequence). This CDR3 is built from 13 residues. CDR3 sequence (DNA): TGTGCCAGCAGCTTAGCGGGCCCGGATGAGCAGTTCTTC. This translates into CASSLAGPDEQFF.

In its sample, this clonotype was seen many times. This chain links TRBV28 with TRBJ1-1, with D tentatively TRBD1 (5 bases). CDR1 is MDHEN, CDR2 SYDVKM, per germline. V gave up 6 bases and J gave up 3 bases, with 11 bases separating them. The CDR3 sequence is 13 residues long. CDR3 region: CASSRGGDTEAFF. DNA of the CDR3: TGTGCCAGCAGCCGGGGGGGGGACACTGAAGCTTTCTTT.

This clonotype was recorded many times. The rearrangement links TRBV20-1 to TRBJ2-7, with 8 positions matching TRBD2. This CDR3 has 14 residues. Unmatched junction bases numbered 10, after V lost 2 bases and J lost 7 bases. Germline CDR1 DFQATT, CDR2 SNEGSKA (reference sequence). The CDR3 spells CSARPYSGGREQYF. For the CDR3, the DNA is TGCAGTGCTAGACCCTACAGCGGGGGTCGGGAGCAGTACTTC.

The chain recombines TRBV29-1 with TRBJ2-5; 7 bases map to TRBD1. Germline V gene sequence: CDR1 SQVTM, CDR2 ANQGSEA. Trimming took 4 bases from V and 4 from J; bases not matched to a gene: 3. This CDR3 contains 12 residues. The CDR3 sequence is CSVVTGRETQYF. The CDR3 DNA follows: TGCAGCGTTGTGACAGGGCGAGAGACCCAGTACTTC.

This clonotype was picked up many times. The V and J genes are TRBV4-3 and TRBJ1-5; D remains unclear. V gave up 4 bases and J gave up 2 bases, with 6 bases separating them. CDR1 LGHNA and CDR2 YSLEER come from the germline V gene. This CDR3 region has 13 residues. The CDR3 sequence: CASSPAGNQPQHF. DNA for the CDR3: TGCGCCAGCAGCCCCGCAGGCAATCAGCCCCAGCATTTT.